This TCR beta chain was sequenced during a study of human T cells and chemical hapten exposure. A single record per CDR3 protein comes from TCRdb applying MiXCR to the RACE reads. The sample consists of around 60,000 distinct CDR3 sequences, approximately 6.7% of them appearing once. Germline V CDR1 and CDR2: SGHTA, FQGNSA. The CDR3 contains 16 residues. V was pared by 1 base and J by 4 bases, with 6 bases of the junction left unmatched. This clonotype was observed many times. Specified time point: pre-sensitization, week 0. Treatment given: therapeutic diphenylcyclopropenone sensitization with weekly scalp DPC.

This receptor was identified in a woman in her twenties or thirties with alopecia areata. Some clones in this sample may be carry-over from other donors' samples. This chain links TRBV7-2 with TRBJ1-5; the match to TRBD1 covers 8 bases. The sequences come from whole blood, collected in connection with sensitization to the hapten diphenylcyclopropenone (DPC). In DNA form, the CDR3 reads TGTGCCAGCAGCTTAGGGGCAGGGGGCGCGAATCAGCCCCAGCATTTT. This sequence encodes CASSLGAGGANQPQHF.